This TCR beta chain was documented in a study of chemoradiotherapy in HPV16-positive cancers. The assay was immunoSEQ multiplex PCR, and TCRdb's table has in-frame clones only and misses some. The sample has 25,000 to 30,000 clones, around 94% seen once. CDR1 and CDR2 from the germline V gene are MDHEN and SYDVKM. V was pared by 5 bases and J by 6 bases, with 10 bases between. The CDR3 is 13 amino acids. The chain is built from TRBV28 and TRBJ2-2; perhaps TRBD1 as D (6 bases). The TCR was taken from a human donor with HPV-associated anogenital cancer. The sample was blood, taken from a patient who underwent chemoradiotherapy. The CDR3 coding sequence is TGTGCCAGCAGTAACACAGGGCCCGGGGAGCTGTTTTTT. This translates into CASSNTGPGELFF.